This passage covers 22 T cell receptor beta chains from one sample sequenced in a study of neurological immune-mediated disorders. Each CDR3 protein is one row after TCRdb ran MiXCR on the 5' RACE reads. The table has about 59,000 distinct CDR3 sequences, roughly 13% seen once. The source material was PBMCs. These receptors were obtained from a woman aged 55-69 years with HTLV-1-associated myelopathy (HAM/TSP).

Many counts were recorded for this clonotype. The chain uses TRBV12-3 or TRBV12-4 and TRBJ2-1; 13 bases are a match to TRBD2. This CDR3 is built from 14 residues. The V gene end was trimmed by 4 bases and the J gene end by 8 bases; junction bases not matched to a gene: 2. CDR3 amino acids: CASSWTSGSDEQFF. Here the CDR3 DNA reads TGTGCCAGCAGTTGGACTAGCGGGAGCGATGAGCAGTTCTTC.

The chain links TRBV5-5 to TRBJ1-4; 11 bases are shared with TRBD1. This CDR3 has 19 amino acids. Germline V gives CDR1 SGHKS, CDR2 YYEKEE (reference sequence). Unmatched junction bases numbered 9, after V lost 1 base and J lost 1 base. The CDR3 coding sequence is TGTGCCAGCAGCTTGACAGCCCCGGGACAGGGGGTAACTAATGAAAAACTGTTTTTT. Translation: CASSLTAPGQGVTNEKLFF. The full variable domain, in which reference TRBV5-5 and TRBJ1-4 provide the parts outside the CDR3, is DAGVTQSPTHLIKTRGQQVTLRCSPISGHKSVSWYQQVLGQGPQFIFQYYEKEERGRGNFPDRFSARQFPNYSSELNVNALLLGDSALYLCASSLTAPGQGVTNEKLFFGSGTQLSVL.

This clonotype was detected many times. Here the CDR3 reads CASGQGGGNEQFF. The CDR3 DNA follows: TGTGCCAGCGGACAGGGGGGCGGCAATGAGCAGTTCTTC. The J gene is TRBJ2-1, the V gene TRBV7-9; 10 nucleotides line up with TRBD1. The CDR3 totals 13 residues. Germline V gives CDR1 SEHNR, CDR2 FQNEAQ (reference sequence). V lost 8 bases, J lost 6 bases, and 4 bases stayed unmatched.

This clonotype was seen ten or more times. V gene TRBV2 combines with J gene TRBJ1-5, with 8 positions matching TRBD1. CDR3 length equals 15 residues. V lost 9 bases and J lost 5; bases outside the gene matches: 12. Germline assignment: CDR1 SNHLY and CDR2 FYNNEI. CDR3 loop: CARGILQGGYQPQHF. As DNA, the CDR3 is TGTGCCAGGGGGATATTACAGGGGGGATATCAGCCCCAGCATTTT.

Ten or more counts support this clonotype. The CDR3 here is CATSDGQGARNEQFF. CDR3 coding DNA: TGTGCCACCAGTGATGGGCAGGGGGCGAGGAATGAGCAGTTCTTC. The chain carries TRBV24-1 and TRBJ2-1, with 8 bases that match TRBD1. This CDR3 is built from 15 residues. Germline V lookup: CDR1 KGHDR, CDR2 SFDVKD. Unmatched junction bases numbered 7, after V lost 3 bases and J lost 7 bases.

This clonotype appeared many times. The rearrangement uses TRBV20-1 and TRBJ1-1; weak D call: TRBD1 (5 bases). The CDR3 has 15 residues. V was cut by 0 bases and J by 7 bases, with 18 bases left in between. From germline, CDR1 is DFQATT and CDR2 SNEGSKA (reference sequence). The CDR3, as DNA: TGCAGTGCTAGAGATTTTGGGACCGGGGCCGATGAAGCTTTCTTT. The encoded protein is CSARDFGTGADEAFF.

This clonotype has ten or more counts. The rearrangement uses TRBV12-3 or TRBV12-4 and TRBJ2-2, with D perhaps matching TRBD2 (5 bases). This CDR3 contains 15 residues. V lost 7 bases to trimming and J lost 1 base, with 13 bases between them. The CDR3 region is CASNPGEKNTGELFF. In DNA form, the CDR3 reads TGTGCCAGCAACCCTGGGGAGAAGAACACCGGGGAGCTGTTTTTT.

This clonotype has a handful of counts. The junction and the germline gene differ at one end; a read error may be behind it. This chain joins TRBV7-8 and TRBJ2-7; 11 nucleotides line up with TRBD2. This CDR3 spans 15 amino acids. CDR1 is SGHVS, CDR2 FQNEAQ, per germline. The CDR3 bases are TGTGCCAGCAGCCCGACTAGCGGGATCTCCCACGAGCAGTACTTC. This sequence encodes CASSPTSGISHEQYF.

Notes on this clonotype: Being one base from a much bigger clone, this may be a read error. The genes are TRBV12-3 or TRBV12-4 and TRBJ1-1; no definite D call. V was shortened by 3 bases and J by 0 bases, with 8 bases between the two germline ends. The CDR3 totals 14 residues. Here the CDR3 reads CASSFRQLNTEAFF. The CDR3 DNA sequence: TGTGCCAGCAGTTTTAGACAATTGAACACTGAAGCTTTCTTT.

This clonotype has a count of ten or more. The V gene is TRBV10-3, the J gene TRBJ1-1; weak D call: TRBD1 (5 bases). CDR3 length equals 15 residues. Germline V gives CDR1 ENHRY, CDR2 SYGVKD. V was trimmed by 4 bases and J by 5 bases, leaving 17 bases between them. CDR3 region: CAISVGATPRTEAFF. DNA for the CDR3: TGTGCCATCAGTGTAGGGGCAACCCCGAGGACTGAAGCTTTCTTT.

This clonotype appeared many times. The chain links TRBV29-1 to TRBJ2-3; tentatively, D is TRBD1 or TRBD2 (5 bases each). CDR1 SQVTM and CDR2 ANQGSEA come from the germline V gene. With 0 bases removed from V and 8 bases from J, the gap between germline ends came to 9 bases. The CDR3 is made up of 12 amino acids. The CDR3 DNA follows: TGCAGCGTTGAAGAGTTTGGGGGTACGCAGTATTTT. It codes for CSVEEFGGTQYF.

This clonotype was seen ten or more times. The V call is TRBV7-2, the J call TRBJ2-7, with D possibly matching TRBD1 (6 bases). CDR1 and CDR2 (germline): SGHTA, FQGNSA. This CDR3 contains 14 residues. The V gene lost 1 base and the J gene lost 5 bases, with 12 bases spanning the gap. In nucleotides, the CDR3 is TGTGCCAGCAGCTTAGTCCCAGGGGTCCACGAGCAGTACTTC. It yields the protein CASSLVPGVHEQYF. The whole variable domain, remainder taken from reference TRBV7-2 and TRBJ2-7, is GAGVSQSPSNKVTEKGKDVELRCDPISGHTALYWYRQSLGQGLEFLIYFQGNSAPDKSGLPSDRFSAERTGGSVSTLTIQRTQQEDSAVYLCASSLVPGVHEQYFGPGTRLTVT.

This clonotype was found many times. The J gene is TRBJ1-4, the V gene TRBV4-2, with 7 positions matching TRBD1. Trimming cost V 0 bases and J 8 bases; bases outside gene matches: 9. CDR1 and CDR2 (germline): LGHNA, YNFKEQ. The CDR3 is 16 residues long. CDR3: CASSQEGGGAREKLFF. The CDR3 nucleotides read TGTGCCAGCAGCCAAGAAGGAGGGGGCGCGAGAGAAAAACTGTTTTTT.

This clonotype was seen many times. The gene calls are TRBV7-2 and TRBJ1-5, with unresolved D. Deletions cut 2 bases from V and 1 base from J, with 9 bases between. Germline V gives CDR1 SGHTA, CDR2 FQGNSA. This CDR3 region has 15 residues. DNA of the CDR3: TGTGCCAGCAGCTTATCCTATGGGAGCAATCAGCCCCAGCATTTT. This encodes CASSLSYGSNQPQHF.

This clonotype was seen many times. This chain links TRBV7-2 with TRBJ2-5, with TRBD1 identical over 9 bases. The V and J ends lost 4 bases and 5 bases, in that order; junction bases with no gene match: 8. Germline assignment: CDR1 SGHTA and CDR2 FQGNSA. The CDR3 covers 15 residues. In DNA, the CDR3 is TGTGCCAGCAGCTCTCAACAGGGGGCATGGGAGACCCAGTACTTC. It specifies CASSSQQGAWETQYF. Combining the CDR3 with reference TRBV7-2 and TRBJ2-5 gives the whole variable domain GAGVSQSPSNKVTEKGKDVELRCDPISGHTALYWYRQSLGQGLEFLIYFQGNSAPDKSGLPSDRFSAERTGGSVSTLTIQRTQQEDSAVYLCASSSQQGAWETQYFGPGTRLLVL.

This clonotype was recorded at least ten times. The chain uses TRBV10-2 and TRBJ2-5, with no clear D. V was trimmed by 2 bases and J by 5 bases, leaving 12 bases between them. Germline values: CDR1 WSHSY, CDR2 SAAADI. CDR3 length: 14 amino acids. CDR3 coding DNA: TGCGCCAGCAGTGAGATTCAAGTCGCCGAGACCCAGTACTTC. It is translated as CASSEIQVAETQYF.

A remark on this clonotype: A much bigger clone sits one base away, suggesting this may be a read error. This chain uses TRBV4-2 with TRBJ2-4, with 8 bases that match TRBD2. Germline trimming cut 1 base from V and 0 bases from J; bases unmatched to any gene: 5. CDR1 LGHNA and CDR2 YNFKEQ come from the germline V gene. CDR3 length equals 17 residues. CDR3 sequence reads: CASSQATSDLAKNIQYF. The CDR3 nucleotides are TGTGCCAGCAGCCAAGCGACTAGCGATCTAGCCAAAAACATTCAGTACTTC.

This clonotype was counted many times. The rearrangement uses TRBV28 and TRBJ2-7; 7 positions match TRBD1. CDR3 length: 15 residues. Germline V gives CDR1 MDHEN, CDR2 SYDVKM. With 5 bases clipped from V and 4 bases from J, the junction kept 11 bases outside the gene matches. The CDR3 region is CASSTNRGSLYEQYF. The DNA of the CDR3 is TGTGCCAGCAGTACTAACAGGGGATCGCTGTACGAGCAGTACTTC.

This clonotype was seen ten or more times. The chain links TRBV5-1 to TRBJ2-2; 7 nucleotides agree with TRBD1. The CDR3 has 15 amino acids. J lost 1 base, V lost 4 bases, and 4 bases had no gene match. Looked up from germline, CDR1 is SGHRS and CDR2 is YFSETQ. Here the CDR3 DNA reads TGCGCCAGCAGCGGACGGACAGGGAACACCGGGGAGCTGTTTTTT. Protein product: CASSGRTGNTGELFF. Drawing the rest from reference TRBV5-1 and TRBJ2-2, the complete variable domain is KAGVTQTPRYLIKTRGQQVTLSCSPISGHRSVSWYQQTPGQGLQFLFEYFSETQRNKGNFPGRFSGRQFSNSRSEMNVSTLELGDSALYLCASSGRTGNTGELFFGEGSRLTVL.

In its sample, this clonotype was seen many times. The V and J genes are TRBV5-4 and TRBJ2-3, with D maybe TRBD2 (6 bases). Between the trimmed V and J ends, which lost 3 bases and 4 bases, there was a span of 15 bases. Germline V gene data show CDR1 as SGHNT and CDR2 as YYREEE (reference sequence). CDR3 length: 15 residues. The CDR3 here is CASSWTSGGADTQYF. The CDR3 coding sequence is TGTGCCAGCAGCTGGACTTCAGGCGGGGCAGATACGCAGTATTTT.

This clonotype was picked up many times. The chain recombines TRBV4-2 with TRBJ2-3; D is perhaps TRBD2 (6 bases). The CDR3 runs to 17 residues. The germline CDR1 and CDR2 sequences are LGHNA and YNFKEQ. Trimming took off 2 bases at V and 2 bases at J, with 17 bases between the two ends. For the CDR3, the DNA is TGTGCCAGCAGCCAATCCGGGACGGAGGGCCTCACAGATACGCAGTATTTT. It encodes CASSQSGTEGLTDTQYF.

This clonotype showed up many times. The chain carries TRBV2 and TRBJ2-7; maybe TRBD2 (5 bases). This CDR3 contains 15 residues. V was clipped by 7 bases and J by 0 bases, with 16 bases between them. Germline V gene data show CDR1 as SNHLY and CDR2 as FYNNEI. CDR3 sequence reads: CASTVGGLLSYEQYF. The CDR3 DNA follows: TGTGCCAGCACAGTGGGCGGGCTACTCTCCTACGAGCAGTACTTC.